This section outlines one T cell receptor beta chain sequence together with its context. The sample belongs to a study of T cells in tumors after PD-1 blockade. Sequencing used immunoSEQ multiplex PCR; TCRdb keeps in-frame clones, though not all of them. This sample has around 45,000 clones; around 80% occur once, and the top ten carry 7.5% to 9.5%. Germline CDR1 KGHDR, CDR2 SFDVKD. There are 13 residues in the CDR3. V was cut by 4 bases and J by 4 bases, with 9 bases left in between. The rearrangement uses TRBV24-1 and TRBJ2-5; unclear D gene. The material was PBMCs, obtained before anti-PD-1 therapy. This sequence originates from a human donor with advanced basal cell or squamous cell carcinoma (not recorded which). CDR3 amino acids: CATSEIGIETQYF. CDR3 DNA sequence: TGTGCCACCAGTGAGATAGGGATAGAGACCCAGTACTTC.